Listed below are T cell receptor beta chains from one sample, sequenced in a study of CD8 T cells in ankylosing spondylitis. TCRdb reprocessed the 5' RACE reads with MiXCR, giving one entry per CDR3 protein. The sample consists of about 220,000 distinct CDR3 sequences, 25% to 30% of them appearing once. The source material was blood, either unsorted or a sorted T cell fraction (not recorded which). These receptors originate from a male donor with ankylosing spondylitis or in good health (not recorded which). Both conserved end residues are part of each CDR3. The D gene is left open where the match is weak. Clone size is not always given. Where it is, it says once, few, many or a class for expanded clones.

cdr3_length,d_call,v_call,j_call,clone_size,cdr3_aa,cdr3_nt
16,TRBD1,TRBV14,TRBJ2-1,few,CASSQDLGTGLHEQFF,TGTGCCAGCAGCCAAGATCTGGGGACAGGGTTACATGAGCAGTTCTTC
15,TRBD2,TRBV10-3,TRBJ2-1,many,CAISPGTSGGNEQFF,TGTGCCATCAGTCCCGGGACTAGCGGGGGCAATGAGCAGTTCTTC
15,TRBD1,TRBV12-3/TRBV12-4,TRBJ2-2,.,CASRPEGQGTGELFF,TGTGCCAGCAGGCCGGAAGGACAGGGTACCGGGGAGCTGTTTTTT
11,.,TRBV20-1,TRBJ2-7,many,CSALQDYEQYF,TGCAGTGCTTTACAAGACTACGAGCAGTACTTC
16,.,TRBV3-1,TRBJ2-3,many,CASSQTPRGSTDTQYF,TGTGCCAGCAGCCAGACCCCCAGGGGAAGCACAGATACGCAGTATTTT
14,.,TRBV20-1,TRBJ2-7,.,CSARDRVPPYEQYF,TGCAGTGCTAGAGATCGTGTACCTCCCTACGAGCAGTACTTC
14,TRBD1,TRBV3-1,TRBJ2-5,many,CASSQRTGRETQYF,TGTGCCAGCAGCCAGAGGACAGGGCGAGAGACCCAGTACTTC
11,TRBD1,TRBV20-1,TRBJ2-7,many,CSATRQGKRYF,TGCAGTGCTACCCGACAGGGGAAGAGGTACTTC
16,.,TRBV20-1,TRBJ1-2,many,CSAESSRTRGDYGYTF,TGCAGTGCCGAATCGTCAAGGACACGGGGAGACTATGGCTACACCTTC
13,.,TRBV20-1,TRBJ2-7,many,CSARDMGDYEQYF,TGCAGTGCTAGAGATATGGGGGACTACGAGCAGTACTTC
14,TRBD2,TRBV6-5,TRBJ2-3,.,CASRVTSGSDTQYF,TGTGCCAGCAGGGTTACTAGCGGGAGTGATACGCAGTATTTT
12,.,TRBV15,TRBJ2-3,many,CATSRDSGVEYF,TGTGCCACCAGCAGAGATTCCGGAGTGGAGTATTTT
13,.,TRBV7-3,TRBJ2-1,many,CASSWAGTPKQFF,TGTGCCAGCAGCTGGGCCGGGACTCCCAAGCAGTTCTTC
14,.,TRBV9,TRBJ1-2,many,CASSGRWDEGGYTF,TGTGCCAGCAGCGGTAGATGGGACGAAGGTGGCTACACCTTC
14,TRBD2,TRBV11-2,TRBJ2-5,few,CASSVSGSLGTQYF,TGTGCCAGCAGCGTTAGCGGGAGTCTTGGGACCCAGTACTTC
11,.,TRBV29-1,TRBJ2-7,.,CSVAGAYEQYF,TGCAGCGTCGCAGGGGCCTACGAGCAGTACTTC
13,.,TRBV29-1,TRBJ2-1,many,CSVPGGSGNEQFF,TGCAGCGTCCCCGGAGGGTCCGGGAATGAGCAGTTCTTC
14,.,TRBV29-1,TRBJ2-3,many,CSVAGPGTTDTQYF,TGCAGCGTTGCCGGTCCGGGAACGACAGATACGCAGTATTTT
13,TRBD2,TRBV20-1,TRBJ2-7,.,CSAAMTSGLLEYF,TGCAGTGCCGCAATGACTAGCGGCTTACTCGAGTACTTC
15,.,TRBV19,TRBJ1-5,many,CASMGAGIGNQPQHF,TGTGCCAGTATGGGGGCGGGCATAGGCAATCAGCCCCAGCATTTT
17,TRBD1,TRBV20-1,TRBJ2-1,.,CSALRDRGPSSYNEQFF,TGCAGTGCTTTACGTGACAGGGGCCCTAGCTCCTACAATGAGCAGTTCTTC
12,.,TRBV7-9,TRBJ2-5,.,CASSFSQETQYF,TGTGCCAGCAGCTTTTCACAAGAGACCCAGTACTTC
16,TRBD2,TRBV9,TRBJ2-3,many,CASSVTSGTITDTQYF,TGTGCCAGCAGCGTTACTAGCGGGACAATCACAGATACGCAGTATTTT
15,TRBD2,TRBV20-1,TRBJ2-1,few,CSARPGGRARDEQFF,TGCAGTGCTAGACCCGGCGGGAGGGCCCGGGATGAGCAGTTCTTC
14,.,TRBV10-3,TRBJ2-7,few,CAISESGKDKEQYF,TGTGCCATCAGTGAGTCGGGCAAAGACAAGGAGCAGTACTTC
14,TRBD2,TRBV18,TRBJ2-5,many,CASSGLAGVETQYF,TGTGCCAGCTCGGGACTAGCGGGAGTAGAGACCCAGTACTTC
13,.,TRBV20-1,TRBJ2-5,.,CSAGGQIQETQYF,TGCAGTGCTGGGGGCCAAATTCAAGAGACCCAGTACTTC
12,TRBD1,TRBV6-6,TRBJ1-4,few,CATGQGAEKLFF,TGTGCCACGGGACAGGGGGCCGAAAAACTGTTTTTT
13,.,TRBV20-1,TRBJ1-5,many,CSAGSSQNQPQHF,TGCAGTGCTGGTAGCAGTCAGAATCAGCCCCAGCATTTT
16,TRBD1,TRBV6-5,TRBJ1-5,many,CASSSPDRGSGQPQHF,TGTGCCAGCAGTTCCCCCGACAGGGGATCCGGTCAGCCCCAGCATTTT
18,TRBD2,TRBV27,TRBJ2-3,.,CASSGTSGRARSGDTQYF,TGTGCCAGCAGTGGGACTAGCGGGAGGGCCAGGTCCGGAGATACGCAGTATTTT
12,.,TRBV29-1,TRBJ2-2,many,CSVHTGFGELFF,TGCAGCGTTCATACAGGGTTCGGGGAGCTGTTTTTT
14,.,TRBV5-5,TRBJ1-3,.,CASSLNGGRNTIYF,TGTGCCAGCAGCTTGAACGGGGGCCGAAACACCATATATTTT
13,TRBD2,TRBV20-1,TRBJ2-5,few,CSASTSGIGTQYF,TGCAGTGCTTCGACTAGCGGGATAGGGACCCAGTACTTC
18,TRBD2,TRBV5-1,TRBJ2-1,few,CASSFGLLAGAGYNEQFF,TGCGCCAGCAGCTTTGGCCTCCTAGCGGGAGCGGGCTACAATGAGCAGTTCTTC
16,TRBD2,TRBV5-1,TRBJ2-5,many,CASRLAGSRDQETQYF,TGCGCCAGCAGACTAGCGGGATCGAGAGACCAAGAGACCCAGTACTTC
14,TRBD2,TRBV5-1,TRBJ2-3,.,CASSFGTSDDTQYF,TGCGCCAGCAGCTTCGGGACTAGCGACGATACGCAGTATTTT
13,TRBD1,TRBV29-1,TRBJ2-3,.,CSVEDRVPDTQYF,TGCAGCGTTGAGGACAGGGTTCCAGATACGCAGTATTTT
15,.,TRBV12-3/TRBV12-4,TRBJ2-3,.,CASSSDDIRGHTQYF,TGTGCCAGCAGCAGTGACGATATTCGGGGTCATACGCAGTATTTT
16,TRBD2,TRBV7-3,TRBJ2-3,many,CASSLTGTSGTDTQYF,TGTGCCAGCAGCTTAACAGGGACTAGCGGCACAGATACGCAGTATTTT